This T cell receptor beta chain was sequenced for a study of blood T cell repertoires in COVID-19. Study details: Donors in the United States, Italy and Spain gave samples during acute or convalescent COVID-19. The analysed material was cDNA or gDNA that came from T cells, B-cell-depleted T cells, or PBMCs.

Per the original methods: Quantification of nucleated cells was approximated via reference gene primer amplification. The data were produced by immunoSEQ multiplex PCR, yet TCRdb's version contains in-frame clones alone and is incomplete. V and J calls and clone size come straight from that table; D and trimming were deduced from the DNA. The top ten clones hold less than 4% of a sample with under 130,000 clones, 85% to 90% of them seen once. The length of the CDR3 is 13 residues. V lost 5 bases, J lost 4 bases, and 12 bases lay in between. The germline V gene has CDR1 WSHSY and CDR2 SAAADI. The chain recombines TRBV10-2 with TRBJ2-7; the D gene is possibly TRBD1 (6 bases). The receptor comes from a human donor in a cohort sampled during active COVID-19. Sequenced input: peripheral blood. DNA of the CDR3: TGCGCCAGCAGTTTCGACAGGACTTACGAGCAGTACTTC. Its protein product is CASSFDRTYEQYF.